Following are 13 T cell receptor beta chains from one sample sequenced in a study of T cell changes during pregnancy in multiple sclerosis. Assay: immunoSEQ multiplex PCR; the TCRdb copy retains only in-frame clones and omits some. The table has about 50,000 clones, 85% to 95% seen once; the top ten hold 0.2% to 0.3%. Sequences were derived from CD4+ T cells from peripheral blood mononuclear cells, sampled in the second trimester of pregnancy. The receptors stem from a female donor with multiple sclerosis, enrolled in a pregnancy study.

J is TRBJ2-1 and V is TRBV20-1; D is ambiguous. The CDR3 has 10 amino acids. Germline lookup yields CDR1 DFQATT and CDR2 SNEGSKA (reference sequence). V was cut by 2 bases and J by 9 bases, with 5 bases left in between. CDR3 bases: TGCAGTGCTAGACTTATTGAGCAGTTCTTC. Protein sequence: CSARLIEQFF.

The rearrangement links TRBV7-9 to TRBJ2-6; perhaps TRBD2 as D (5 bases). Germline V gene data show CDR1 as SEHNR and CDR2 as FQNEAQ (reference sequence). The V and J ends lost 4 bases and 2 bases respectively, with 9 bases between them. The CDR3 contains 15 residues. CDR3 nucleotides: TGTGCCAGCAGCTCTGAGGGCACTGGGGCCAACGTCCTGACTTTC. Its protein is CASSSEGTGANVLTF.

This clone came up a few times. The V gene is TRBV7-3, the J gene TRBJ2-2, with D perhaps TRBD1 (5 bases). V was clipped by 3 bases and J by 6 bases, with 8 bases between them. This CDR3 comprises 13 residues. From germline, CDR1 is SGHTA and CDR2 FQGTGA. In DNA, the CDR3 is TGTGCCAGCAGCTTGGGGCCGGCCGGGGAGCTGTTTTTT. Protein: CASSLGPAGELFF.

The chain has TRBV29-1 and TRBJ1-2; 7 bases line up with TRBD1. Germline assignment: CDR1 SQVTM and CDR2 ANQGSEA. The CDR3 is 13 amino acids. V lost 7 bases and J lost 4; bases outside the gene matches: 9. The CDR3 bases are TGCAGCGCAGACGCAGGGACAGCCTATGGCTACACCTTC. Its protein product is CSADAGTAYGYTF.

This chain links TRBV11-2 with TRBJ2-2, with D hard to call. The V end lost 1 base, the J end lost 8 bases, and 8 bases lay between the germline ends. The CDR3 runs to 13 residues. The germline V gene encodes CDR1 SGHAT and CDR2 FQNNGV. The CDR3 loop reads CASSLVLSGELFF. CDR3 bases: TGTGCCAGCAGCTTAGTGTTATCTGGGGAGCTGTTTTTT.

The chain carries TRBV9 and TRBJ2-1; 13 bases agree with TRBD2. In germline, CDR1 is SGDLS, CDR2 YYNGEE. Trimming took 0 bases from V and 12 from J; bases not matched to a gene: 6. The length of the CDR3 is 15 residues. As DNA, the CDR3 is TGTGCCAGCAGCGTAGAAGAACTAGCGGGGGGGTCGCAGTTCTTC. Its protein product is CASSVEELAGGSQFF.

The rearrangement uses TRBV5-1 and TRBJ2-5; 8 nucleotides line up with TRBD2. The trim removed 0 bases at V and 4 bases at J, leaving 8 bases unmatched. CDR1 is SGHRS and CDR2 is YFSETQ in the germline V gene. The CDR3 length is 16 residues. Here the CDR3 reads CASSLAGTSVLETQYF. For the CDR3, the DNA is TGCGCCAGCAGCTTGGCGGGGACTAGTGTTCTAGAGACCCAGTACTTC.

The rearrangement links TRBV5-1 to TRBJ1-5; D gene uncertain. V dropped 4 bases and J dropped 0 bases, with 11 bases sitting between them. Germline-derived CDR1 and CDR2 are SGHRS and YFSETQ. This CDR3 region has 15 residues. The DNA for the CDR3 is TGCGCCAGCAGCCCGGAGGGAGATAGCAATCAGCCCCAGCATTTT. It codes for CASSPEGDSNQPQHF.

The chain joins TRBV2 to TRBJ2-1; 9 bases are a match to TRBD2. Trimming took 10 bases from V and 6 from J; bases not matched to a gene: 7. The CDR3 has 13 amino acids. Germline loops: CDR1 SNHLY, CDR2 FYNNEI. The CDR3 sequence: CANKRGVVNEQFF. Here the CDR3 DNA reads TGTGCCAACAAGCGGGGGGTCGTCAATGAGCAGTTCTTC.

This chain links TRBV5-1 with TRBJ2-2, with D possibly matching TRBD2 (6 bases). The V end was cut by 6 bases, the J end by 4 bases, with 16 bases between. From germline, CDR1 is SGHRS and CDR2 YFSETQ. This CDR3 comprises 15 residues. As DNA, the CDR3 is TGCGCCAGCATTAGGAGTAGCGGCGGCACCGGGGAGCTGTTTTTT. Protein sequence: CASIRSSGGTGELFF.

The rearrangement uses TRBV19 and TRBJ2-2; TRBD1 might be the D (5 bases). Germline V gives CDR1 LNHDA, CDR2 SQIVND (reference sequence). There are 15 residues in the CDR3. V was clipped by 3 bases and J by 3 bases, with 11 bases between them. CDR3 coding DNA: TGTGCCAGTAGTATCCGTCAGGGCCACACCGGGGAGCTGTTTTTT. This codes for CASSIRQGHTGELFF. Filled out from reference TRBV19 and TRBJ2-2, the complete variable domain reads DGGITQSPKYLFRKEGQNVTLSCEQNLNHDAMYWYRQDPGQGLRLIYYSQIVNDFQKGDIAEGYSVSREKKESFPLTVTSAQKNPTAFYLCASSIRQGHTGELFFGEGSRLTVL.

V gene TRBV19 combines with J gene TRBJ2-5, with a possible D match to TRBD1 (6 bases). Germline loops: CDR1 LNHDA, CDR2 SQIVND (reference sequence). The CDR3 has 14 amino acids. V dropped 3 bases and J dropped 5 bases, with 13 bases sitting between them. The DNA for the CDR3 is TGTGCCAGTAGTATCGACAGGCGTAGGGAGACCCAGTACTTC. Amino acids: CASSIDRRRETQYF.

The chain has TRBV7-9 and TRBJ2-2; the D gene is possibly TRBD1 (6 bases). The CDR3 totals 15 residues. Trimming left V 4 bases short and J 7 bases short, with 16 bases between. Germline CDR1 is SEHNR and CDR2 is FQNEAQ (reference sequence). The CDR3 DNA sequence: TGTGCCAGCAGCTCCTGGGCGACAGGCGACGGGGAGCTGTTTTTT. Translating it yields CASSSWATGDGELFF.